Below, one T cell receptor beta chain is given with its context. The antigen is undetermined. This entry is derived from a study of shared clonotypes between healthy human individuals. Study-wide results and caveats: With a handful of donors compared, approximately 5.5% of naive CD4 clonotypes were shared.

This CDR3 has 14 amino acids. The germline V gene has CDR1 MNHEY and CDR2 SVGAGI. Trimming removed 0 bases from V and 6 bases from J, with 9 bases in between. An even split of each subset's genomic DNA across several immunoSEQ plates was performed. Replicate PCRs run on sorted subsets employed roughly 180 ng DNA, 25,000 to 35,000 T cell genomes. Clones were read by immunoSEQ multiplex PCR, and TCRdb kept only the in-frame ones, dropping some. This sample has approximately 2,000,000 clones, with under 95% found just once. The sequenced sample was naive CD4+ T cells from PBMCs. Subset reported: CD45RA+ positively selected. This chain uses TRBV6-5 with TRBJ1-5; D is uncertain. This TCR derives from a man aged 18 to 29 in good health. Some clones in this sample may be carry-over from other donors' samples. DNA of the CDR3: TGTGCCAGCAGTTACTCGTGGGGTGGTCAGCCCCAGCATTTT. It translates to CASSYSWGGQPQHF.